The 14 T cell receptor beta chains below all came from one sample that was sequenced in a study of cytomegalovirus exposure and HLA in healthy donors. Data came from immunoSEQ multiplex PCR; TCRdb stores just in-frame clones and leaves some out. The sample lists roughly 90,000 clones, 85% occurring once. Source material: PBMCs. The receptors here all came from a young man in good health and CMV-seropositive.

The chain employs TRBV6-6 and TRBJ1-2, with TRBD1 identical over 8 bases. Germline CDR1 reads MNHNY; CDR2 reads SVGAGI (reference sequence). This CDR3 region has 14 residues. V lost 6 bases, J lost 0 bases, and 3 bases stayed unmatched. The CDR3 nucleotides are TGTGCCAGCAGCCGGACAGGGACTAACTATGGCTACACCTTC. This sequence encodes CASSRTGTNYGYTF.

The chain is built from TRBV18 and TRBJ1-1; weak D call: TRBD1 (6 bases). CDR3 length equals 13 residues. V dropped 6 bases and J dropped 3 bases, with 11 bases sitting between them. Germline-derived CDR1 and CDR2 are KGHSH and LQKENI. CDR3 protein: CASSGAGDTEAFF. The CDR3 DNA follows: TGTGCCAGCTCCGGGGCAGGGGACACTGAAGCTTTCTTT.

The chain uses TRBV6-1 and TRBJ2-7, with a weak D call TRBD2 (6 bases). The CDR3 is 13 amino acids. Trimming removed 8 bases at V and 3 bases at J, with 14 bases between. Germline V gives CDR1 MNHNS, CDR2 SASEGT. This CDR3 is CASGRSEVYEQYF. The CDR3 DNA is TGTGCCAGCGGGAGGTCGGAGGTCTACGAGCAGTACTTC.

The chain has TRBV19 and TRBJ2-7; 10 nucleotides match TRBD2. V lost 3 bases and J lost 3; bases outside the gene matches: 5. Looked up from germline, CDR1 is LNHDA and CDR2 is SQIVND (reference sequence). CDR3 size: 15 residues. The CDR3 nucleotides read TGTGCCAGTAGTATCGGGACTAGCGCAAGCTACGAGCAGTACTTC. Its protein product is CASSIGTSASYEQYF.

J is TRBJ2-5 and V is TRBV11-2, with 8 nucleotides matching TRBD2. Germline lookup yields CDR1 SGHAT and CDR2 FQNNGV. The CDR3 is 17 residues long. V lost 3 bases and J lost 2; bases outside the gene matches: 11. DNA for the CDR3: TGTGCCAGCAGCTTTACGAGCGGGAGAGGGTATCAAGAGACCCAGTACTTC. Residues: CASSFTSGRGYQETQYF.

The rearrangement uses TRBV5-1 and TRBJ1-3, with TRBD1 as a possible D gene (6 bases). The V gene's germline CDR1 is SGHRS and CDR2 YFSETQ. The CDR3 is 15 amino acids. With 4 bases removed from V and 3 bases from J, the gap between germline ends came to 14 bases. The CDR3 loop reads CASSIGTSGGNTIYF. The CDR3 coding sequence is TGCGCCAGCAGCATCGGGACATCCGGTGGAAACACCATATATTTT.

The V call is TRBV6-5, the J call TRBJ2-1, with 12 bases that match TRBD2. The germline V gene encodes CDR1 MNHEY and CDR2 SVGAGI. The CDR3 contains 16 residues. With 4 bases clipped from V and 3 bases from J, the junction kept 4 bases outside the gene matches. The CDR3 nucleotides read TGTGCCAGCAGTTCCCAGACTAGCGGGAGCTACAATGAGCAGTTCTTC. This gives the protein CASSSQTSGSYNEQFF.

V and J are TRBV6-1 and TRBJ2-7; 7 nucleotides align to TRBD2. The V segment lost 2 bases and the J segment 2 bases; nucleotides outside the gene matches: 3. The CDR3 spans 14 residues. Germline lookup yields CDR1 MNHNS and CDR2 SASEGT. This chain's CDR3 is CASSERAGAYEQYF. The DNA for the CDR3 is TGTGCCAGCAGTGAAAGGGCGGGAGCCTACGAGCAGTACTTC.

The chain combines TRBV5-4 with TRBJ1-2, with a tentative D call TRBD1 (6 bases). Germline V gene sequence: CDR1 SGHNT, CDR2 YYREEE (reference sequence). Trimming pared 4 bases from V and 7 bases from J, leaving 11 bases between. CDR3 size: 12 residues. The CDR3 sequence: CASSGTGSGYTF. The CDR3, as DNA: TGTGCCAGCAGCGGAACAGGGTCTGGCTACACCTTC.

V and J are TRBV9 and TRBJ2-1; TRBD2 is a possible D gene (5 bases). The CDR3 consists of 14 residues. Trimming took off 4 bases at V and 9 bases at J, with 17 bases between the two ends. The germline gives CDR1 SGDLS, CDR2 YYNGEE. CDR3 sequence reads: CASSLRMDEGEQFF. DNA for the CDR3: TGTGCCAGCAGCCTCCGGATGGACGAGGGTGAGCAGTTCTTC.

This chain connects TRBV11-2 to TRBJ2-1, with a possible D match to TRBD1 (5 bases). The CDR3 sequence is 19 residues long. CDR1 SGHAT and CDR2 FQNNGV come from the germline V gene. The V and J ends lost 0 bases and 0 bases respectively, with 18 bases between them. CDR3 sequence: CASSLERGDSRSSYNEQFF. CDR3 coding DNA: TGTGCCAGCAGCTTAGAAAGAGGAGACAGTCGGAGCTCCTACAATGAGCAGTTCTTC. The full variable domain, with the rest looked up from reference TRBV11-2 and TRBJ2-1, is EAGVAQSPRYKIIEKRQSVAFWCNPISGHATLYWYQQILGQGPKLLIQFQNNGVVDDSQLPKDRFSAERLKGVDSTLKIQPAKLEDSAVYLCASSLERGDSRSSYNEQFFGPGTRLTVL.

V and J are TRBV30 and TRBJ2-1; TRBD2 agrees at 13 bases. This CDR3 comprises 17 residues. J gave up 6 bases and V 3 bases, and 11 bases lay outside the gene matches. The germline gives CDR1 GTSNPN, CDR2 SVGIG (reference sequence). The CDR3: CAWREGLAGTGANEQFF. The DNA for the CDR3 is TGTGCCTGGAGAGAGGGACTAGCGGGGACAGGGGCCAATGAGCAGTTCTTC.

This clone was found once. This sequence joins TRBV6-1 and TRBJ1-4; 9 nucleotides align to TRBD1. CDR1 and CDR2 (germline): MNHNS, SASEGT. The J segment lost 5 bases and the V segment lost 5 bases, leaving 6 bases of the junction unmatched. There are 15 residues in the CDR3. The CDR3 DNA reads TGTGCCAGCAGTAACACCGGGACAGGGAATGAAAAACTGTTTTTT. Translating it yields CASSNTGTGNEKLFF.

The J gene is TRBJ2-7, the V gene TRBV7-9; no definite D call. Per germline, CDR1 SEHNR and CDR2 FQNEAQ (reference sequence). V was pared by 9 bases and J by 6 bases, with 12 bases between. The CDR3 length is 11 residues. The CDR3 DNA sequence: TGTGCCAGGATACTAAGGAGCGAGCAGTACTTC. It translates to CARILRSEQYF.